These 11 T cell receptor beta chains were sequenced from one sample in a study of neurological immune-mediated disorders (dated by TCRdb to the late 2010s). Library preparation used 5' RACE. Sequencing relied on an Illumina HiSeq 2500. TCRdb cleaned the public reads at Q25 with fastp, built clones with MiXCR and kept in-frame beta chains. Rows with a matching CDR3 protein are joined into one entry that keeps the most common DNA and genes. This sample is represented by tens of thousands of distinct CDR3 sequences; around 7% of them were singletons. Jointly, the top ten make up approximately 5.3% of the sample. The sequenced material came from CD4+ T cells from blood. All receptors derive from a man between 45 and 60 years old in good health.

This clonotype was picked up many times. The V gene is TRBV6-5, the J gene TRBJ2-3; D uncertain. V lost 6 bases to trimming and J lost 1 base, with 8 bases between them. Per the germline V gene, CDR1 is MNHEY and CDR2 is SVGAGI. There are 13 residues in the CDR3. CDR3 protein: CASSDWGTDTQYF. The CDR3 coding sequence is TGTGCCAGCAGCGATTGGGGCACAGATACGCAGTATTTT.

This chain links TRBV6-5 with TRBJ2-7; 7 nucleotides agree with TRBD2. The germline V gene encodes CDR1 MNHEY and CDR2 SVGAGI. V shed 8 bases and J 3 bases; nucleotides not matched to a gene: 10. CDR3 length: 14 amino acids. CDR3 nucleotide sequence: TGTGCCAGCCATAGGACTAGAGGAAACTACGAGCAGTACTTC. It specifies CASHRTRGNYEQYF.

CDR3 DNA: TGTGCCAGCACCAGGGGGACAGGGGACACCGGGGAGCTGTTTTTT. Protein: CASTRGTGDTGELFF. The V call is TRBV6-5, the J call TRBJ2-2; 10 bases align to TRBD1. CDR3 size: 15 residues. Germline loops: CDR1 MNHEY, CDR2 SVGAGI. V lost 7 bases to trimming and J lost 3 bases; unmatched junction nucleotides: 5.

At least ten counts were recorded for this clonotype. The chain uses TRBV7-3 and TRBJ2-1, with TRBD2 identical over 7 bases. The CDR3 loop spans 24 amino acids. Trimming at V came to 5 bases and at J to 1 base, leaving 32 bases not matched to a gene. Germline loops: CDR1 SGHTA, CDR2 FQGTGA. The CDR3 DNA sequence: TGTGCCAGCAGCATCCACCGGGACCCCAGTGCGGATCGGGACTACCTTTCATCCTACAATGAGCAGTTCTTC. The encoded protein is CASSIHRDPSADRDYLSSYNEQFF.

The table lists this clonotype with many counts. CDR3 DNA: TGCAGTGCTAGAGAGGACGGGAATCAGCCCCAGCATTTT. Protein: CSAREDGNQPQHF. V usage is TRBV20-1 and J usage is TRBJ1-5; D is ambiguous. The germline CDR1 and CDR2 sequences are DFQATT and SNEGSKA (reference sequence). CDR3 length equals 13 residues. Deletions cut 0 bases from V and 4 bases from J, with 7 bases between.

The table lists this clonotype with many counts. The chain has TRBV20-1 and TRBJ2-2; 8 bases align to TRBD2. The V gene's germline CDR1 is DFQATT and CDR2 SNEGSKA (reference sequence). The CDR3 spans 14 residues. Trimming took 6 bases from V and 4 from J; bases not matched to a gene: 7. CDR3 bases: TGCAGTGCCACAGTAGCGGGGAGCACCGGGGAGCTGTTTTTT. This codes for CSATVAGSTGELFF.

This clonotype has ten or more counts. V is TRBV29-1 and J is TRBJ2-3; D is ambiguous. CDR1 is SQVTM and CDR2 is ANQGSEA in the germline V gene. The CDR3 spans 12 residues. V was trimmed by 6 bases and J by 2 bases, leaving 9 bases between them. CDR3 amino acids: CSVVRTTDTQYF. CDR3 DNA: TGCAGCGTCGTAAGAACCACAGATACGCAGTATTTT.

Ten or more counts support this clonotype. V and J are TRBV20-1 and TRBJ2-7; 12 bases align to TRBD2. With V trimmed by 2 bases and J by 5 bases, 7 bases remained unmatched. This CDR3 has 15 amino acids. From germline, CDR1 is DFQATT and CDR2 SNEGSKA (reference sequence). The CDR3 bases are TGCAGTGCTAGACTAGCGGGAGGGCCCAGCCACGAGCAGTACTTC. This gives the protein CSARLAGGPSHEQYF.

In its sample, this clonotype was seen many times. The chain employs TRBV6-2 or TRBV6-3 and TRBJ2-4, with D perhaps TRBD2 (6 bases). The germline V gene encodes CDR1 MNHEY and CDR2 SVGEGT. The CDR3 is made up of 17 amino acids. Deletions cut 4 bases from V and 4 bases from J, with 20 bases between. The CDR3 DNA follows: TGTGCCAGCAGTTCCTGGGTTGCGGGGTCGAAGAAAAACATTCAGTACTTC. Protein product: CASSSWVAGSKKNIQYF.

The chain carries TRBV29-1 and TRBJ2-1; D is unclear. V was clipped by 5 bases and J by 6 bases, with 11 bases between them. The CDR3 contains 12 residues. Germline CDR1 and CDR2: SQVTM and ANQGSEA. This CDR3 is CSVSPAANEQFF. As DNA, the CDR3 is TGCAGCGTTTCACCCGCCGCCAATGAGCAGTTCTTC.

This clonotype was counted ten times or more. The V and J genes are TRBV7-9 and TRBJ2-7; D not certain. The CDR3 has 12 amino acids. Germline V gives CDR1 SEHNR, CDR2 FQNEAQ (reference sequence). Trimming stripped 0 bases from V and 6 bases from J, with 6 bases between. DNA for the CDR3: TGTGCCAGCAGCTTAGCAGGGTTCGAGCAGTACTTC. Its protein product is CASSLAGFEQYF.